These T cell receptor beta chains were read from a single sample in a study of Graves' ophthalmopathy and Graves' hyperthyroidism. Using its own MiXCR run on the multiplex PCR reads, TCRdb lists one record per CDR3 protein. The table includes about 400,000 distinct CDR3 sequences, more than 20% detected once. Sequencing input: peripheral blood. The receptors were gathered from a woman aged 18-29 years with stable Graves' hyperthyroidism. Each CDR3 is given with its conserved first and last residue. The D gene is left open where the match is weak. The size field reads once, few, many, or a class for an expanded clone.

j_call clone_size d_call v_call cdr3_aa cdr3_nt
TRBJ2-2 few TRBD2 TRBV11-1 CASSRGKRGNTGELFF TGTGCCAGCAGCCGTGGAAAGCGGGGGAACACCGGGGAGCTGTTTTTT
TRBJ1-6 many . TRBV10-1 CASSEFQNSPLHF TGCGCCAGCAGTGAGTTCCAGAATTCACCCCTCCACTTT
TRBJ2-7 many TRBD1 TRBV9 CASSQGVLPSYEQYF TGTGCCAGCAGCCAGGGGGTTCTTCCCTCCTACGAGCAGTACTTC
TRBJ1-5 many . TRBV29-1 CSVEVAGKDQPQHF TGCAGCGTTGAAGTTGCAGGGAAAGATCAGCCCCAGCATTTT
TRBJ2-2 many TRBD2 TRBV27 CASSLRAGVGIGELFF TGTGCCAGCAGTTTACGGGCGGGGGTGGGGATCGGGGAGCTGTTTTTT
TRBJ1-2 many TRBD1 TRBV3-1 CASRGQGDGYTF TGTGCCAGCAGAGGACAGGGAGATGGCTACACCTTC
TRBJ1-6 many . TRBV12-3/TRBV12-4 CASSGGQRTSPLHF TGTGCCAGCAGTGGTGGACAGAGGACTTCACCCCTCCACTTT
TRBJ1-1 many TRBD1 TRBV7-2 CASSLPPGGTEAFF TGTGCCAGCAGCTTACCCCCAGGGGGCACTGAAGCTTTCTTT
TRBJ1-5 many TRBD1 TRBV2 CASKGAGQPQHF TGTGCCAGCAAGGGGGCCGGACAGCCCCAGCATTTT
TRBJ1-1 many TRBD1 TRBV12-3/TRBV12-4 CASRQGVRDTEAFF TGTGCCAGCAGGCAGGGGGTGAGGGACACTGAAGCTTTCTTT
TRBJ1-1 many . TRBV20-1 CSGNGRGTEAFF TGCAGTGGGAATGGAAGGGGCACTGAAGCTTTCTTT
TRBJ1-6 many . TRBV2 CASTLSLGGGSPLHF TGTGCCAGCACCCTCTCTCTGGGGGGAGGCTCACCCCTCCACTTT
TRBJ1-5 many . TRBV7-9 CASSLHGMGNQPQHF TGTGCCAGCAGCTTACACGGGATGGGCAATCAGCCCCAGCATTTT
TRBJ2-5 many . TRBV10-3 CAISAELVFQETQYF TGTGCCATCAGTGCCGAATTGGTCTTCCAAGAGACCCAGTACTTC